Listed below are T cell receptor beta chains from one sample, sequenced in a study of CD8 T cells in ankylosing spondylitis. A single record per CDR3 protein comes from TCRdb applying MiXCR to the 5' RACE reads. The sample has fewer than 500,000 distinct CDR3 sequences, 26% seen once. Specimen: blood, either unsorted or a sorted T cell fraction (not recorded which). These receptors all come from a male donor with ankylosing spondylitis. CDR3s include the opening cysteine and the closing phenylalanine or tryptophan. D genes are given only for firm matches. The size field is filled for only some rows; it gives once, few, many or a size class.

J gene: TRBJ2-5
CDR3 length: 15
V gene: TRBV11-1
clone size: few
D gene: TRBD2
CDR3 protein: CASSLQLAGGETQYF
CDR3 DNA: TGTGCCAGCAGCTTACAACTAGCGGGAGGAGAGACCCAGTACTTC

J gene: TRBJ2-1
CDR3 length: 14
V gene: TRBV5-1
clone size: NA
D gene: NA
CDR3 protein: CASSLVQGGNEQFF
CDR3 DNA: TGCGCCAGCAGCTTGGTTCAGGGGGGTAATGAGCAGTTCTTC

J gene: TRBJ2-1
CDR3 length: 12
V gene: TRBV3-1
clone size: NA
D gene: NA
CDR3 protein: CASRREYNEQFF
CDR3 DNA: TGTGCCAGCAGACGGGAGTACAATGAGCAGTTCTTC

J gene: TRBJ2-5
CDR3 length: 13
V gene: TRBV20-1
clone size: NA
D gene: NA
CDR3 protein: CSATHSFQETQYF
CDR3 DNA: TGCAGTGCTACACACAGTTTCCAAGAGACCCAGTACTTC

J gene: TRBJ2-2
CDR3 length: 15
V gene: TRBV18
clone size: NA
D gene: NA
CDR3 protein: CASSPTTQGTGELFF
CDR3 DNA: TGTGCCAGCTCACCAACGACACAGGGCACCGGGGAGCTGTTTTTT

J gene: TRBJ2-3
CDR3 length: 15
V gene: TRBV5-5
clone size: few
D gene: TRBD2
CDR3 protein: CASSFSSGSPDTQYF
CDR3 DNA: TGTGCCAGCAGCTTTTCTAGCGGGAGTCCAGATACGCAGTATTTT

J gene: TRBJ1-5
CDR3 length: 11
V gene: TRBV24-1
clone size: NA
D gene: NA
CDR3 protein: CAIGRNQPQHF
CDR3 DNA: TGTGCCATAGGGCGGAATCAGCCCCAGCATTTT

J gene: TRBJ2-5
CDR3 length: 13
V gene: TRBV20-1
clone size: many
D gene: TRBD2
CDR3 protein: CSARLAGEETQYF
CDR3 DNA: TGCAGTGCCCGACTAGCGGGAGAGGAGACCCAGTACTTC

J gene: TRBJ1-2
CDR3 length: 14
V gene: TRBV2
clone size: NA
D gene: NA
CDR3 protein: CASSEDSAFYGYTF
CDR3 DNA: TGTGCCAGCAGTGAAGACAGTGCCTTCTATGGCTACACCTTC

J gene: TRBJ2-7
CDR3 length: 14
V gene: TRBV2
clone size: NA
D gene: TRBD2
CDR3 protein: CASSRGTSVYEQYF
CDR3 DNA: TGTGCCAGCAGTCGAGGGACTAGCGTCTACGAGCAGTACTTC

J gene: TRBJ1-2
CDR3 length: 13
V gene: TRBV29-1
clone size: NA
D gene: TRBD1
CDR3 protein: CSVEEGDSYGYTF
CDR3 DNA: TGCAGCGTTGAAGAGGGGGACAGCTATGGCTACACCTTC

J gene: TRBJ1-4
CDR3 length: 12
V gene: TRBV20-1
clone size: few
D gene: NA
CDR3 protein: CSARDSRPKLFF
CDR3 DNA: TGCAGTGCTAGAGATAGCCGCCCGAAACTGTTTTTT

J gene: TRBJ2-2
CDR3 length: 15
V gene: TRBV11-2
clone size: NA
D gene: NA
CDR3 protein: CASSLAPSNTGELFF
CDR3 DNA: TGTGCCAGCAGCTTAGCCCCCTCGAACACCGGGGAGCTGTTTTTT

J gene: TRBJ1-6
CDR3 length: 14
V gene: TRBV2
clone size: NA
D gene: NA
CDR3 protein: CASSEPVLFSPLHF
CDR3 DNA: TGTGCCAGCAGTGAACCAGTCCTCTTCTCACCCCTCCACTTT

J gene: TRBJ2-1
CDR3 length: 17
V gene: TRBV18
clone size: NA
D gene: TRBD2
CDR3 protein: CASSPATSGRVSPEQFF
CDR3 DNA: TGTGCCAGCTCACCAGCGACTAGCGGGAGAGTTAGCCCCGAGCAGTTCTTC

J gene: TRBJ1-6
CDR3 length: 15
V gene: TRBV9
clone size: NA
D gene: NA
CDR3 protein: CASSSLGGIGSPLHF
CDR3 DNA: TGTGCCAGCAGCTCGTTGGGGGGAATAGGTTCACCCCTCCACTTT

J gene: TRBJ2-1
CDR3 length: 16
V gene: TRBV12-3/TRBV12-4
clone size: NA
D gene: TRBD1
CDR3 protein: CASSLGTGRRQNEQFF
CDR3 DNA: TGTGCCAGCAGCCTAGGGACAGGGAGGAGACAAAATGAGCAGTTCTTC

J gene: TRBJ1-1
CDR3 length: 13
V gene: TRBV12-3/TRBV12-4
clone size: few
D gene: TRBD1
CDR3 protein: CASRGTENTEAFF
CDR3 DNA: TGTGCCAGCAGAGGGACAGAGAACACTGAAGCTTTCTTT

J gene: TRBJ1-5
CDR3 length: 13
V gene: TRBV6-2/TRBV6-3
clone size: NA
D gene: NA
CDR3 protein: CASSDQGHQPQHF
CDR3 DNA: TGTGCCAGCAGCGACCAGGGGCATCAGCCCCAGCATTTT

J gene: TRBJ2-2
CDR3 length: 16
V gene: TRBV5-1
clone size: few
D gene: NA
CDR3 protein: CASSLEFGRNTGELFF
CDR3 DNA: TGCGCCAGCAGCTTGGAATTCGGGCGGAACACCGGGGAGCTGTTTTTT

J gene: TRBJ2-5
CDR3 length: 14
V gene: TRBV20-1
clone size: few
D gene: NA
CDR3 protein: CSAREGTLEETQYF
CDR3 DNA: TGCAGTGCTAGAGAGGGGACTCTGGAAGAGACCCAGTACTTC

J gene: TRBJ2-3
CDR3 length: 15
V gene: TRBV3-1
clone size: few
D gene: NA
CDR3 protein: CASSQVGHVTDTQYF
CDR3 DNA: TGTGCCAGCAGCCAAGTCGGGCACGTCACAGATACGCAGTATTTT

J gene: TRBJ1-1
CDR3 length: 13
V gene: TRBV7-9
clone size: NA
D gene: NA
CDR3 protein: CASSPWTQGGAFF
CDR3 DNA: TGTGCCAGCAGCCCTTGGACACAAGGCGGAGCTTTCTTT

J gene: TRBJ2-5
CDR3 length: 15
V gene: TRBV12-3/TRBV12-4
clone size: NA
D gene: TRBD2
CDR3 protein: CASSLSLAGDETQYF
CDR3 DNA: TGTGCCAGCAGTTTATCACTAGCGGGGGACGAGACCCAGTACTTC

J gene: TRBJ2-1
CDR3 length: 15
V gene: TRBV11-2
clone size: NA
D gene: TRBD2
CDR3 protein: CASSLGTSRNNEQFF
CDR3 DNA: TGTGCCAGCAGCCTCGGGACTAGCAGGAACAATGAGCAGTTCTTC

J gene: TRBJ2-1
CDR3 length: 16
V gene: TRBV27
clone size: few
D gene: NA
CDR3 protein: CASSLRRVPGSNEQFF
CDR3 DNA: TGTGCCAGCAGTTTACGCAGGGTACCCGGCAGCAATGAGCAGTTCTTC

J gene: TRBJ1-5
CDR3 length: 12
V gene: TRBV12-3/TRBV12-4
clone size: few
D gene: NA
CDR3 protein: CASSTGNQPQHF
CDR3 DNA: TGTGCCAGCAGTACAGGGAATCAGCCCCAGCATTTT

J gene: TRBJ1-5
CDR3 length: 16
V gene: TRBV10-3
clone size: NA
D gene: NA
CDR3 protein: CAISESGDWGSQPQHF
CDR3 DNA: TGTGCCATCAGTGAGTCGGGGGACTGGGGGTCTCAGCCCCAGCATTTT

J gene: TRBJ2-1
CDR3 length: 13
V gene: TRBV15
clone size: once
D gene: TRBD1
CDR3 protein: CATSNSQGDEQFF
CDR3 DNA: TGTGCCACCAGCAACTCTCAGGGGGATGAGCAGTTCTTC

J gene: TRBJ2-3
CDR3 length: 14
V gene: TRBV29-1
clone size: NA
D gene: NA
CDR3 protein: CSVGGSLSTDTQYF
CDR3 DNA: TGCAGCGTGGGTGGGAGTCTTAGCACAGATACGCAGTATTTT

J gene: TRBJ1-5
CDR3 length: 15
V gene: TRBV14
clone size: few
D gene: NA
CDR3 protein: CASSPAGGYDQPQHF
CDR3 DNA: TGTGCCAGCAGCCCCGCGGGGGGTTATGATCAGCCCCAGCATTTT

J gene: TRBJ2-1
CDR3 length: 12
V gene: TRBV20-1
clone size: NA
D gene: NA
CDR3 protein: CSARTHYNEQFF
CDR3 DNA: TGCAGTGCTAGGACTCACTACAATGAGCAGTTCTTC

J gene: TRBJ1-5
CDR3 length: 15
V gene: TRBV20-1
clone size: NA
D gene: TRBD1
CDR3 protein: CSASRGQGADQPQHF
CDR3 DNA: TGCAGTGCTAGCCGGGGACAGGGGGCGGACCAGCCCCAGCATTTT

J gene: TRBJ1-1
CDR3 length: 13
V gene: TRBV29-1
clone size: NA
D gene: NA
CDR3 protein: CSGMTELNTEAFF
CDR3 DNA: TGCAGCGGAATGACAGAACTGAACACTGAAGCTTTCTTT

J gene: TRBJ2-1
CDR3 length: 16
V gene: TRBV5-1
clone size: many
D gene: NA
CDR3 protein: CASSLDSSLSYNEQFF
CDR3 DNA: TGCGCCAGCAGCTTGGACTCCTCCTTGTCCTACAATGAGCAGTTCTTC

J gene: TRBJ1-6
CDR3 length: 13
V gene: TRBV20-1
clone size: many
D gene: NA
CDR3 protein: CSARGGAGSPLHF
CDR3 DNA: TGCAGTGCTAGGGGGGGGGCTGGTTCACCCCTCCACTTT

J gene: TRBJ2-3
CDR3 length: 18
V gene: TRBV6-5
clone size: few
D gene: TRBD2
CDR3 protein: CASSSTTGTSGSTDTQYF
CDR3 DNA: TGTGCCAGCAGTTCCACGACCGGGACTAGCGGGAGCACAGATACGCAGTATTTT

J gene: TRBJ1-2
CDR3 length: 15
V gene: TRBV10-3
clone size: NA
D gene: NA
CDR3 protein: CAISGGPDNGYGYTF
CDR3 DNA: TGTGCCATCAGTGGCGGACCTGATAATGGCTATGGCTACACCTTC

J gene: TRBJ2-2
CDR3 length: 16
V gene: TRBV6-1
clone size: few
D gene: TRBD1
CDR3 protein: CASTPYRGRSTGELFF
CDR3 DNA: TGTGCCAGCACTCCGTACAGGGGACGTAGCACCGGGGAGCTGTTTTTT

J gene: TRBJ2-3
CDR3 length: 13
V gene: TRBV3-1
clone size: NA
D gene: NA
CDR3 protein: CASSPPWTDTQYF
CDR3 DNA: TGTGCCAGCAGCCCTCCTTGGACAGATACGCAGTATTTT

J gene: TRBJ2-1
CDR3 length: 15
V gene: TRBV7-8
clone size: NA
D gene: NA
CDR3 protein: CASSLTGSSYNEQFF
CDR3 DNA: TGTGCCAGCAGCTTAACAGGGAGCTCCTACAATGAGCAGTTCTTC

J gene: TRBJ2-7
CDR3 length: 11
V gene: TRBV2
clone size: NA
D gene: NA
CDR3 protein: CASSGVDEQYF
CDR3 DNA: TGTGCCAGCAGTGGAGTGGACGAGCAGTACTTC

J gene: TRBJ2-1
CDR3 length: 12
V gene: TRBV20-1
clone size: NA
D gene: TRBD1
CDR3 protein: CSATGTGYEQFF
CDR3 DNA: TGCAGTGCGACCGGGACAGGGTATGAGCAGTTCTTC

J gene: TRBJ2-3
CDR3 length: 16
V gene: TRBV18
clone size: NA
D gene: TRBD2
CDR3 protein: CASSLRGLVNTDTQYF
CDR3 DNA: TGTGCCAGCTCACTCCGCGGACTAGTGAACACAGATACGCAGTATTTT

J gene: TRBJ2-3
CDR3 length: 16
V gene: TRBV12-3/TRBV12-4
clone size: few
D gene: NA
CDR3 protein: CASSKDRRSSTDTQYF
CDR3 DNA: TGTGCCAGCAGTAAAGACAGACGATCTAGCACAGATACGCAGTATTTT

J gene: TRBJ1-1
CDR3 length: 15
V gene: TRBV20-1
clone size: NA
D gene: NA
CDR3 protein: CSAPRRRTLNTEAFF
CDR3 DNA: TGCAGTGCTCCCCGCCGGAGGACACTGAACACTGAAGCTTTCTTT